The 20 T cell receptor beta chains below all came from one sample that was sequenced in a study of shared clonotypes between healthy human individuals. TCRdb keeps only in-frame clones here, not all; method: immunoSEQ multiplex PCR. This table has millions of clones, roughly 94% appearing once. The specimen sequenced was naive CD4+ T cells sorted from blood. The subset denotes: CD45RA+ positively selected. These receptors were taken from a man between 18 and 29 years old in good health.

The V gene is TRBV10-3, the J gene TRBJ1-2; 7 nucleotides match TRBD1. The CDR3 has 16 residues. Trimming cost V 6 bases and J 2 bases; bases outside gene matches: 12. Looked up from germline, CDR1 is ENHRY and CDR2 is SYGVKD. The CDR3 loop is CAIRTTGSVLNYGYTF. The CDR3 region has the DNA TGTGCCATCAGAACGACAGGGTCGGTTCTAAACTATGGCTACACCTTC.

The genes are TRBV6-1 and TRBJ1-2; 7 bases are a match to TRBD1. V was pared by 2 bases and J by 7 bases, with 7 bases of the junction left unmatched. The CDR3 is 14 amino acids. From germline, CDR1 is MNHNS and CDR2 SASEGT. The CDR3 protein is CASSEQTGSGGYTF. CDR3 coding DNA: TGTGCCAGCAGTGAACAGACAGGGTCCGGTGGCTACACCTTC.

This rearrangement joins TRBV10-2 to TRBJ1-6; possible D gene TRBD1, 5 bases. Trimming stripped 2 bases from V and 9 bases from J, with 17 bases between. Germline V gene sequence: CDR1 WSHSY, CDR2 SAAADI. The CDR3 is 16 amino acids. The DNA of the CDR3 is TGCGCCAGCAGTGAGGCCGGGACGTGGCAAGGTTCACCCCTCCACTTT. The encoded protein is CASSEAGTWQGSPLHF.

V is TRBV5-1 and J is TRBJ2-3; D remains ambiguous. CDR1 is SGHRS, CDR2 YFSETQ, per germline. Trimming pared 4 bases from V and 4 bases from J, leaving 13 bases between. The CDR3 runs 14 residues. CDR3 coding DNA: TGCGCCAGCAGCGTTCCCTTGGTACCAGATACGCAGTATTTT. Protein sequence: CASSVPLVPDTQYF.

J is TRBJ2-7 and V is TRBV2, with a tentative D call TRBD2 (5 bases). This CDR3 is 15 amino acids long. Germline V gene lookup returns CDR1 SNHLY and CDR2 FYNNEI. V lost 4 bases to trimming and J lost 2 bases, with 15 bases between them. This CDR3 reads CASSALASGTYEQYF. CDR3 nucleotide sequence: TGTGCCAGCAGTGCCCTCGCCAGCGGAACCTACGAGCAGTACTTC.

The V gene is TRBV28, the J gene TRBJ1-5; D remains ambiguous. Germline CDR1 and CDR2: MDHEN and SYDVKM. The CDR3 is made up of 15 amino acids. Trimming took 6 bases from V and 0 from J, leaving 12 bases between them. This chain's CDR3 is CASSIPMSSNQPQHF. The CDR3 bases are TGTGCCAGCAGCATACCTATGTCTAGCAATCAGCCCCAGCATTTT.

The J gene is TRBJ2-1, the V gene TRBV9; D might be TRBD2 (5 bases). V lost 0 bases, J lost 5 bases, and 15 bases lay in between. The CDR3 contains 16 residues. Germline V CDR1 and CDR2: SGDLS, YYNGEE. The CDR3 reads CASSVESGKLHNEQFF. The CDR3 nucleotides read TGTGCCAGCAGCGTAGAATCCGGGAAGCTCCACAATGAGCAGTTCTTC. The variable domain in full, completed from reference TRBV9 and TRBJ2-1, reads DSGVTQTPKHLITATGQRVTLRCSPRSGDLSVYWYQQSLDQGLQFLIQYYNGEERAKGNILERFSAQQFPDLHSELNLSSLELGDSALYFCASSVESGKLHNEQFFGPGTRLTVL.

The chain joins TRBV5-6 to TRBJ2-7; possible D gene TRBD1, 6 bases. Germline loops: CDR1 SGHDT, CDR2 YYEEEE. This CDR3 has 16 amino acids. The V and J ends lost 4 bases and 1 base respectively, with 18 bases between them. CDR3 bases: TGTGCCAGCAGCCGAGGTTATTGGGACACGTCCTACGAGCAGTACTTC. It yields the protein CASSRGYWDTSYEQYF.

This chain links TRBV6-6 with TRBJ1-4; tentatively, D is TRBD1 (6 bases). This CDR3 is built from 15 residues. The germline V gene has CDR1 MNHNY and CDR2 SVGAGI (reference sequence). V was pared by 4 bases and J by 4 bases, with 13 bases between. CDR3 sequence reads: CASSFTGHDNEKLFF. The DNA for the CDR3 is TGTGCCAGCAGTTTTACAGGGCATGATAATGAAAAACTGTTTTTT.

The chain carries TRBV30 and TRBJ2-2; possible D gene TRBD2, 6 bases. The CDR3 length is 13 residues. Germline-derived CDR1 and CDR2 are GTSNPN and SVGIG (reference sequence). The V end lost 4 bases, the J end lost 5 bases, and 11 bases lay between the germline ends. For the CDR3, the DNA is TGTGCCTGGACCTCCCGGGGGACCGGGGAGCTGTTTTTT. Its protein product is CAWTSRGTGELFF.

The V gene is TRBV7-9, the J gene TRBJ2-5, with D possibly being TRBD1 (6 bases). CDR1 SEHNR and CDR2 FQNEAQ come from the germline V gene (reference sequence). The CDR3 runs to 13 residues. Deletions cut 5 bases from V and 5 bases from J, with 12 bases between. The CDR3 bases are TGTGCCAGCAGCCAGGGGATTCTGGAGACCCAGTACTTC. Translating it yields CASSQGILETQYF.

V is TRBV27 and J is TRBJ2-6, with 9 bases lining up with TRBD1. V lost 3 bases, J lost 0 bases, and 6 bases stayed unmatched. The germline gives CDR1 MNHEY, CDR2 SMNVEV (reference sequence). This CDR3 has 18 residues. DNA of the CDR3: TGTGCCAGCAGTTTCAGGACAGGGGCCCTCTCTGGGGCCAACGTCCTGACTTTC. Its translation: CASSFRTGALSGANVLTF.

This rearrangement joins TRBV5-1 to TRBJ2-2, with TRBD1 as a possible D gene (6 bases). Germline V CDR1 and CDR2: SGHRS, YFSETQ. The CDR3 is made up of 14 amino acids. V lost 3 bases and J 0 bases, leaving 6 bases between the germline ends. CDR3 DNA: TGCGCCAGCAGCTGGACAGCGAACACCGGGGAGCTGTTTTTT. This translates into CASSWTANTGELFF.

This chain connects TRBV4-1 to TRBJ2-1; 11 nucleotides agree with TRBD2. The junction had 7 bases not matched to a gene; V was cut back by 3 bases and J by 0 bases. Germline CDR1 MGHRA, CDR2 YSYEKL. The CDR3 consists of 18 residues. The DNA for the CDR3 is TGCGCCAGCAGCCAGGTTAGCGGGAGGGCCCCCTCCTACAATGAGCAGTTCTTC. Encoded protein: CASSQVSGRAPSYNEQFF.

Details on this clone: The sample carries other DNA sequences with the same CDR3. The chain carries TRBV5-1 and TRBJ2-7, with D tentatively TRBD1 (5 bases). The ends were cut back, 0 bases at V and 5 bases at J, with 6 bases in the middle. The CDR3 consists of 12 residues. Looked up from germline, CDR1 is SGHRS and CDR2 is YFSETQ. The CDR3 DNA follows: TGCGCCAGCAGCTTGGACAGGCACGAGCAGTACTTC. It translates to CASSLDRHEQYF.

This chain uses TRBV6-5 with TRBJ1-3; maybe TRBD1 (5 bases). Trimming left V 2 bases short and J 2 bases short, with 10 bases between. CDR1 MNHEY and CDR2 SVGAGI come from the germline V gene. CDR3 size: 15 residues. Here the CDR3 reads CASSYGTLTGNTIYF. The DNA for the CDR3 is TGTGCCAGCAGTTACGGGACTCTTACTGGAAACACCATATATTTT.

The chain links TRBV2 to TRBJ2-3; D uncertain. The CDR3 contains 11 residues. CDR1 and CDR2 (germline): SNHLY, FYNNEI. Trimming cost V 8 bases and J 5 bases, with 8 bases left between them. The DNA of the CDR3 is TGTGCCAGCCTCCGGCGAGATACGCAGTATTTT. It is translated as CASLRRDTQYF. Supplemented by reference TRBV2 and TRBJ2-3, the full variable domain reads EPEVTQTPSHQVTQMGQEVILRCVPISNHLYFYWYRQILGQKVEFLVSFYNNEISEKSEIFDDQFSVERPDGSNFTLKIRSTKLEDSAMYFCASLRRDTQYFGPGTRLTVL.

The V and J genes are TRBV9 and TRBJ2-2; D gene unclear. Per the germline V gene, CDR1 is SGDLS and CDR2 is YYNGEE. Trimming removed 3 bases from V and 1 base from J, with 4 bases in between. The CDR3 has 13 amino acids. The CDR3 DNA reads as TGTGCCAGCAGCGCACGGAACACCGGGGAGCTGTTTTTT. This translates into CASSARNTGELFF.

A word on this clone: Other DNA sequences in this sample translate to the same CDR3. The gene calls are TRBV5-4 and TRBJ2-7, with D tentatively TRBD1 or TRBD2 (6 bases each). Trimming pared 3 bases from V and 3 bases from J, leaving 10 bases between. The CDR3 is made up of 13 amino acids. From germline, CDR1 is SGHNT and CDR2 YYREEE (reference sequence). This CDR3 is CASSSGGLYEQYF. The CDR3 nucleotides are TGTGCCAGCAGCTCTGGGGGGCTCTACGAGCAGTACTTC.

In the case of this clone: This sample includes further DNA sequences coding for the same CDR3. V is TRBV6-5 and J is TRBJ2-1; a weak D match, TRBD1 (6 bases). The CDR3 is made up of 11 amino acids. Trimming shortened V by 6 bases and J by 10 bases, and 10 bases separated the two germline ends. The germline CDR1 and CDR2 sequences are MNHEY and SVGAGI. The CDR3 sequence is CASSRGDEQFF. The CDR3 DNA is TGTGCCAGCAGCAGGGGCGACGAGCAGTTCTTC.